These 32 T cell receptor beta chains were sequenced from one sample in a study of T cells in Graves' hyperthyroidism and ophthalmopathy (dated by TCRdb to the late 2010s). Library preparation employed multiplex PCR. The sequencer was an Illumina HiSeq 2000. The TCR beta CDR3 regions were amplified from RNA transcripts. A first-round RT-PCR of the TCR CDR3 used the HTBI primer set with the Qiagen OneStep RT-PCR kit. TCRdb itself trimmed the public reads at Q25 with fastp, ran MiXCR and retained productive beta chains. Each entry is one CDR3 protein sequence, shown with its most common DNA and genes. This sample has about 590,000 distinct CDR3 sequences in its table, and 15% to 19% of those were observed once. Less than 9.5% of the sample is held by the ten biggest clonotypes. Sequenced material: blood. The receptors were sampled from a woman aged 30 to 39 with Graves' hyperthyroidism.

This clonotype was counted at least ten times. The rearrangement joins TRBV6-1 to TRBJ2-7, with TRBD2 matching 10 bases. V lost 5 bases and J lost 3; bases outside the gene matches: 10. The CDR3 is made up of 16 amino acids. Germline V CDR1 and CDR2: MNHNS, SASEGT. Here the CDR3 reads CASSSSGRDGGYEQYF. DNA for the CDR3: TGTGCCAGCAGTTCGAGCGGGAGGGATGGGGGCTACGAGCAGTACTTC.

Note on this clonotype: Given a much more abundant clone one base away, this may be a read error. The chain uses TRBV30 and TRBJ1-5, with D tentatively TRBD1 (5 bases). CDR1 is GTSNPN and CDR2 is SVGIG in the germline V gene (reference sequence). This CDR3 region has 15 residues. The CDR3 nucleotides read TGTGCCTGGAGCGCGGTGGGGCTGCACAATCGGCCCCAGCATTTT. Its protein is CAWSAVGLHNRPQHF. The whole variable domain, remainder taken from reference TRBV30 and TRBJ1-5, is SQTIHQWPATLVQPVGSPLSLECTVEGTSNPNLYWYRQAAGRGLQLLFYSVGIGQISSEVPQNLSASRPQDRQFILSSKKLLLSDSGFYLCAWSAVGLHNRPQHFGDGTRLSIL.

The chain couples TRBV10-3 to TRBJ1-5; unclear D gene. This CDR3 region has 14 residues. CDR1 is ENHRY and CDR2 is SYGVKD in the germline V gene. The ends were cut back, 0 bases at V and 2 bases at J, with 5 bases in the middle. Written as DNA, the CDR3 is TGTGCCATCAGTGAGTCTCATGGCAATCAGCCCCAGCATTTT. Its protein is CAISESHGNQPQHF.

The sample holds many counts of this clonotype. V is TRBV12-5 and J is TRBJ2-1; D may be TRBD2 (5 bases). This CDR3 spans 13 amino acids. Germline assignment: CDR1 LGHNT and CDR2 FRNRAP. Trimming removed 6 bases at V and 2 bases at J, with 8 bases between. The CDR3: CASGPRAYNEQFF. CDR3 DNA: TGTGCTAGTGGACCGAGGGCCTACAATGAGCAGTTCTTC.

CDR3 coding DNA: TGTGCCAGCACGGTACTAGCGGGACACTACAATGAGCAGTTCTTC. Encoded protein: CASTVLAGHYNEQFF. The chain joins TRBV12-3 or TRBV12-4 to TRBJ2-1; 10 bases agree with TRBD2. This CDR3 spans 15 amino acids. V shed 7 bases and J 3 bases; nucleotides not matched to a gene: 6.

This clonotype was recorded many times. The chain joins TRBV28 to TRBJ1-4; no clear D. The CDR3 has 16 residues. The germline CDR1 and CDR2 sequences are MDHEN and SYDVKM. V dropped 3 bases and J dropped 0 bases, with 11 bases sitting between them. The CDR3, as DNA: TGTGCCAGCAGTTTCATGGGGAGATCAACTAATGAAAAACTGTTTTTT. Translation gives CASSFMGRSTNEKLFF.

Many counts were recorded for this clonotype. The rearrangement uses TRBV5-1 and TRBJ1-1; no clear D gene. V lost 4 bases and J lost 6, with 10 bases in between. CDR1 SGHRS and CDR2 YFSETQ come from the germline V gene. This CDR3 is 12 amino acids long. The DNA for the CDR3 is TGCGCCAGCAGCCCGGATTCCGCTGAAGCTTTCTTT. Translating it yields CASSPDSAEAFF.

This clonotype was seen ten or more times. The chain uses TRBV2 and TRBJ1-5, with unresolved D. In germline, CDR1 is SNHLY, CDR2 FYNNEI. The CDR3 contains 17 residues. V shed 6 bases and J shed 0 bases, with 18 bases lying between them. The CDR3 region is CASSSNLQRNSNQPQHF. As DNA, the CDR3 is TGTGCCAGCAGCTCGAACCTCCAGCGAAATAGCAATCAGCCCCAGCATTTT.

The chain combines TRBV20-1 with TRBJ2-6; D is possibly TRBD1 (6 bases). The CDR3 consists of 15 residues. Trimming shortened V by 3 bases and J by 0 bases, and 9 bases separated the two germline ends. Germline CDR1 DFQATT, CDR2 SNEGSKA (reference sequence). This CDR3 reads CSASSRGSGANVLTF. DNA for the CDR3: TGCAGTGCTAGCTCCAGGGGCTCTGGGGCCAACGTCCTGACTTTC.

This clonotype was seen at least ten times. In DNA form, the CDR3 reads TGTGCCAGCAGTGAGGGGTGGACGCAGTATTTT. Translation: CASSEGWTQYF. The chain is built from TRBV11-2 and TRBJ2-3, with D perhaps matching TRBD1 or TRBD2 (5 bases each). V lost 6 bases, J lost 9 bases, and 10 bases lay in between. Germline CDR1 SGHAT, CDR2 FQNNGV. This CDR3 spans 11 amino acids.

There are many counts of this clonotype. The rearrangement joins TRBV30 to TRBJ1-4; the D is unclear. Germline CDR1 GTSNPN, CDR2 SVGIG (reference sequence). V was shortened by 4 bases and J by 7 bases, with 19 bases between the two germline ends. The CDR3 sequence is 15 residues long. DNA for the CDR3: TGTGCCTGGAACCTGGAACGGGAGGGTTTTGAAAAACTGTTTTTT. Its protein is CAWNLEREGFEKLFF.

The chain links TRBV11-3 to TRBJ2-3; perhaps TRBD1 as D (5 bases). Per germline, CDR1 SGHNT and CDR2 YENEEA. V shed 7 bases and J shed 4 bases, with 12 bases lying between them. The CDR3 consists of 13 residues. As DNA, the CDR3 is TGTGCCAGCACCCCGGTCAGGGCAGATACGCAGTATTTT. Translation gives CASTPVRADTQYF.

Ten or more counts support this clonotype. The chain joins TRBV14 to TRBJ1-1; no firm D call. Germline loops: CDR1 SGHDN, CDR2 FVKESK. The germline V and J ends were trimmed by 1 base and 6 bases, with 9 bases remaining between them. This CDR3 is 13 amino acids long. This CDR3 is CASSQVPGSEAFF. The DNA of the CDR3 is TGTGCCAGCAGCCAAGTTCCCGGGTCTGAAGCTTTCTTT.

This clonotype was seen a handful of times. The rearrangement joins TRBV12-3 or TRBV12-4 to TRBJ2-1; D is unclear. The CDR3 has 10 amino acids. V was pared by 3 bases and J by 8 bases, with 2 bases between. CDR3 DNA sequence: TGTGCCAGCAGTTTGTATGAGCAGTTCTTC. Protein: CASSLYEQFF.

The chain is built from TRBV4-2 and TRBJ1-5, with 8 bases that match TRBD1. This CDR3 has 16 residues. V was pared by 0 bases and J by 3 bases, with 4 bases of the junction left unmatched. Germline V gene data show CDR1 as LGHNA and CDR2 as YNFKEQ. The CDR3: CASSQDQGASNQPQHF. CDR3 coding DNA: TGTGCCAGCAGCCAAGATCAGGGGGCTTCCAATCAGCCCCAGCATTTT.

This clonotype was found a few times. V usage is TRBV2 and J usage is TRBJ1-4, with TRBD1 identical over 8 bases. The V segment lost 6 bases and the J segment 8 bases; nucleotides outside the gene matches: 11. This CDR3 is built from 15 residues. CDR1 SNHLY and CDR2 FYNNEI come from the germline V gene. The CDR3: CASRHNRGNNEKLFF. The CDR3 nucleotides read TGTGCCAGCAGGCATAACAGGGGGAATAACGAAAAACTGTTTTTT.

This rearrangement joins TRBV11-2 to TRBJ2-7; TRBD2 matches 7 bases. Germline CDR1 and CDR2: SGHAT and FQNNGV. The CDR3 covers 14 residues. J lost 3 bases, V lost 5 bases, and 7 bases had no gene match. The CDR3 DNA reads TGTGCCAGCAGCCTAGGGGAGGGGAGCTACGAGCAGTACTTC. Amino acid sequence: CASSLGEGSYEQYF.

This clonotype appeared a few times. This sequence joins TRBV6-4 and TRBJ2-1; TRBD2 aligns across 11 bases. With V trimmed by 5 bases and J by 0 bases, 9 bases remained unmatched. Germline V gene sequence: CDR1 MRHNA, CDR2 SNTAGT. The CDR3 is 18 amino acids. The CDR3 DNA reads TGTGCCAGCAGTTACATGACTAGCGGGATTAGCTCCTACAATGAGCAGTTCTTC. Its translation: CASSYMTSGISSYNEQFF.

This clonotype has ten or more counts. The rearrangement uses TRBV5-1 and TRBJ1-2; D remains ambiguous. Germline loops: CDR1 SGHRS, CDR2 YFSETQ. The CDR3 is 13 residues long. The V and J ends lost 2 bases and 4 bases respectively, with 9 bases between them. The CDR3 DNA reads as TGCGCCAGCAGCTTCGGAGGGCCCTATGGCTACACCTTC. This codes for CASSFGGPYGYTF.

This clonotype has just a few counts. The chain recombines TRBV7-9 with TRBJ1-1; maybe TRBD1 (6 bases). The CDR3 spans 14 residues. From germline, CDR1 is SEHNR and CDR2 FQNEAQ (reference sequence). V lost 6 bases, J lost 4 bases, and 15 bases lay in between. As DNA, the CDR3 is TGTGCCAGCAGATACACAGGGTCGAGCACTGAAGCTTTCTTT. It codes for CASRYTGSSTEAFF.

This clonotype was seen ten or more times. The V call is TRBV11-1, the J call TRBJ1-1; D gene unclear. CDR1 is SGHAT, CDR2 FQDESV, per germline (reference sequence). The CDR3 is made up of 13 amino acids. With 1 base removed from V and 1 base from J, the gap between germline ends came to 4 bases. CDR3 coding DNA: TGTGCCAGCAGCTTAGGCAAGAACACTGAAGCTTTCTTT. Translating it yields CASSLGKNTEAFF.

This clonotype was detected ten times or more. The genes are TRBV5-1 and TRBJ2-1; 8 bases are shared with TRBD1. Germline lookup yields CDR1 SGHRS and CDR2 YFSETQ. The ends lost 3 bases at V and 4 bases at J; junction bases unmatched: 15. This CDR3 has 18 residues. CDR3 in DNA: TGCGCCAGCAGCTCGGGACAGGTCCTTGCTAGCCGGTACAATGAGCAGTTCTTC. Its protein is CASSSGQVLASRYNEQFF.

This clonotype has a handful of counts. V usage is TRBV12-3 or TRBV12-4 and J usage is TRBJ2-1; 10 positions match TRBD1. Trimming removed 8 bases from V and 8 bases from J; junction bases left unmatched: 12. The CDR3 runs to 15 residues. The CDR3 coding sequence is TGTGCCAGCCAGTTGACAGGGGGCGATCTGGATGAGCAGTTCTTC. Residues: CASQLTGGDLDEQFF.

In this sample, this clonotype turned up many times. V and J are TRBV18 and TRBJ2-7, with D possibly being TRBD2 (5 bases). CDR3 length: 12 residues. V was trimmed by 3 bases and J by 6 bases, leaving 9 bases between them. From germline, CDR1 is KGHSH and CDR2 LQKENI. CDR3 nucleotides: TGTGCCAGCTCACCCTCGGGGTTCGAGCAGTACTTC. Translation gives CASSPSGFEQYF.

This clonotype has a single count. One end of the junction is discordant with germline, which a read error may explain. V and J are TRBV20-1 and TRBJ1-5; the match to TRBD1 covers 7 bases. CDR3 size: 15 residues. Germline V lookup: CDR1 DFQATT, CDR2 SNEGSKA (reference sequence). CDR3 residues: CSASPGTVSSQPQHF. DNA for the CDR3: TGCAGTGCTAGCCCCGGGACAGTCAGCAGTCAGCCCCAGCATTTT.

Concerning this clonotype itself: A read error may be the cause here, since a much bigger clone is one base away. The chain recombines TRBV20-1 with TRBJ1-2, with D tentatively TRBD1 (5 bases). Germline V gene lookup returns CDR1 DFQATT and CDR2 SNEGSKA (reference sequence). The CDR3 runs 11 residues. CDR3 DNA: TGCAGTGCTGACGGGGACTATGGCCACACCTTC. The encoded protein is CSADGDYGHTF.

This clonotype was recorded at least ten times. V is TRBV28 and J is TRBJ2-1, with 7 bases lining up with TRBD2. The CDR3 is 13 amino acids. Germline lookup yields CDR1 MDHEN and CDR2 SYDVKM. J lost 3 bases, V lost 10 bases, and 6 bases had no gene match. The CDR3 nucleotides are TGTGCCATCGCAAGCGGGATCTACAATGAGCAGTTCTTC. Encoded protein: CAIASGIYNEQFF.

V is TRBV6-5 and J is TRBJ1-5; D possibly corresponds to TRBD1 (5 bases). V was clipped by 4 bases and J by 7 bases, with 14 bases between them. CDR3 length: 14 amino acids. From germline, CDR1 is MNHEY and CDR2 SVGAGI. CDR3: CASSSTGVRQPQHF. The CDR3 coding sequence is TGTGCCAGCAGTTCGACGGGGGTGAGGCAGCCCCAGCATTTT.

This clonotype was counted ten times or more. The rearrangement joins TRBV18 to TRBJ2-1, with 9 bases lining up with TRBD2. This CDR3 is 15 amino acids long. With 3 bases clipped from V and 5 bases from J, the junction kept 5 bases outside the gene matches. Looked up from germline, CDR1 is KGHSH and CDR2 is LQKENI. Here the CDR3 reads CASSPSGSSDNEQFF. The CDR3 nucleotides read TGTGCCAGCTCACCTAGCGGGAGCTCTGACAATGAGCAGTTCTTC.

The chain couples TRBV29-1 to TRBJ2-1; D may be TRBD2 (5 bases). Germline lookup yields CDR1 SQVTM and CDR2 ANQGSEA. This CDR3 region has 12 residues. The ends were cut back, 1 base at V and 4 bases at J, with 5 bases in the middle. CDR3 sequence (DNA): TGCAGCGTTGAAGGGAGGTACAATGAGCAGTTCTTC. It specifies CSVEGRYNEQFF.

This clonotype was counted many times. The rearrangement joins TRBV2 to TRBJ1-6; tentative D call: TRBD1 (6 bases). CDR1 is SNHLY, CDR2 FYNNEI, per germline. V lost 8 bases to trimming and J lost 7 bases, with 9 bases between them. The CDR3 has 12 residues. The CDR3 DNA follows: TGTGCCAGCTATACAGGGAATTCACCCCTCCACTTT. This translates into CASYTGNSPLHF.

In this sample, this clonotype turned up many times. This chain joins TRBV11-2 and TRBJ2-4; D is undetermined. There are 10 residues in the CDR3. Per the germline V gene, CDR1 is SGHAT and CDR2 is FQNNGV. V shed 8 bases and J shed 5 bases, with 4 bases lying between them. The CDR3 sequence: CASGENIQYF. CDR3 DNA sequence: TGTGCCAGCGGGGAAAACATTCAGTACTTC.